This TCR beta chain stems from a study of blood T cell repertoires in COVID-19. The CDR3 covers 13 residues. Looked up from germline, CDR1 is SNHLY and CDR2 is FYNNEI. V was clipped by 2 bases and J by 2 bases, with 7 bases between them. Some clones are missing from TCRdb's copy, which holds only in-frame ones; the method was immunoSEQ multiplex PCR. The sample contains some 310,000 clones, almost 90% of which appear only once. What was sequenced was peripheral blood. The clonotype was recovered from a woman aged 25-40 years with COVID-19, enrolled during active disease. V gene TRBV2 combines with J gene TRBJ2-7; D is undetermined. The CDR3 spells CASSEWQAYEQYF. Here the CDR3 DNA reads TGTGCCAGCAGTGAATGGCAGGCCTACGAGCAGTACTTC.